This T cell receptor beta chain derives from a study of beta chain features in type 1 diabetes (dated by TCRdb to about 2018). For the wider study: No differences in mean age, gender distribution, total cell number or subset yield were found between patients and healthy donors. Regulatory and stem cell-like memory subsets were obtained from only 8 patients and roughly 8 healthy donors, while naive and central memory subsets were obtained from all 30 or so donors. Across all samples, roughly 110,000,000 sorted cells were examined, and cell number per subset correlated strongly with RNA yield. The study compared the TCRB repertoires of sorted circulating CD4+ T cell subsets in recently diagnosed type 1 diabetes patients with those in matched healthy donors. The full study reports these points: Naive, central memory and regulatory TCRB repertoires appeared more similar among patients than among healthy donors. Type 1 diabetes patients showed a moderate but significant shortening of TCRB CDR3 length in all four CD4+ subsets. PCR may preferentially amplify shorter templates, but because patient and control samples were amplified and corrected together, any resulting skew would affect both groups equally. Only small numbers of individuals were included in the HLA sub-analyses, which left unresolved whether HLA type had any influence on TCRB rearrangement. Because cDNA was sequenced instead of genomic DNA, highly expressing activated cells could be over-represented, though the groups showed no difference in activation or CD3 levels. Fewer insertions and more nucleotide deletions at VDJ recombination sites were observed in patients with type 1 diabetes, implying thymic rearrangement abnormalities.

A single peripheral blood draw of about 120 mL on average was collected from each donor into heparinised tubes. A BD FACSAria II and a panel including CD45RO, CCR7, CD25, CD127, CD95 and CD27 were used to sort naive, central memory, regulatory and stem cell-like memory CD4+ T cells. All sorted populations exceeded 95% purity. Right away, PBMCs were isolated by Lymphoprep density gradient centrifugation and were stained directly, with no culture step. Samples were stained and sorted in pairs, with one healthy donor and one patient per experiment, so that batch effects were minimized. Looking up the germline V gene yields CDR1 MNHNS and CDR2 SASEGT. V and J lose 9 bases and 3 bases, and a span of 12 bases separates them. The cysteine opens and the phenylalanine closes a CDR3 of 13 amino acids. Solely the CDR3 DNA is kept, with 39 bases framed from the first base. The High Capacity cDNA Reverse Transcription Kit was used to reverse transcribe all of the isolated RNA, meaning that expressed TCRB transcripts were what got sequenced. Deep immunoSEQ sequencing was applied to naive, central memory and regulatory T cell samples, giving an average of about 3.6 million total reads per sample. After sorted cells were lysed in RLT buffer, RNA was extracted with DNase-treated RNeasy Micro or Mini kits, with the choice depending on cell number. To prevent cross-contamination, each cell subset was processed individually, whereas patient and healthy donor samples were processed jointly. Using the immunoSEQ multiplex PCR, TCRB sequences were amplified from cDNA into 87-bp fragments spanning the CDR3 region. Sequencing of the amplicons was performed on the Illumina HiSeq platform. The authors' pipeline ran thus. PCR bias was computationally corrected using synthetic template baselines, reads within Hamming distance 2 were collapsed, and singletons that could not be merged were discarded. By aligning reads against IMGT, V, D and J genes, CDR3 length, and insertions or deletions at six rearrangement sites were assigned. Within each subset, clonotype counts were normalized to the number of sorted cells before true diversity and Gini coefficients were calculated with the tcR R package. The overlap coefficient, calculated on TCRB nucleotide sequences, was used to measure repertoire sharing. Entries here come from immuneACCESS through TCRdb and include only in-frame sequences with V and J called. Some clones fail to appear in such tables; in the studies checked, an unresolved V gene covers under half of the shortfall, and the cause of the remainder is unknown. V and J calls and clone size come straight from that table; D and trimming were deduced from the DNA. Across this sample there are about 340,000 clones, with 9.3% seen only once. 0.9% to 1.1% of the sample belongs to the ten largest clones.

About this clone itself: The antigen it binds to is not known. Base quality data are lacking; no much larger clone is found one base away.

The sample comprised central memory CD4+ T cells from blood. Recombination connected TRBV6-1 to TRBJ2-4; a confident D gene designation cannot be given. The TCR comes from a man aged 25 to 45 with type 1 diabetes. The nucleotides read TGTGCCAGTGCAGATGTTGGCAAAAACATTCAGTACTTC. Its amino acids are CASADVGKNIQYF.